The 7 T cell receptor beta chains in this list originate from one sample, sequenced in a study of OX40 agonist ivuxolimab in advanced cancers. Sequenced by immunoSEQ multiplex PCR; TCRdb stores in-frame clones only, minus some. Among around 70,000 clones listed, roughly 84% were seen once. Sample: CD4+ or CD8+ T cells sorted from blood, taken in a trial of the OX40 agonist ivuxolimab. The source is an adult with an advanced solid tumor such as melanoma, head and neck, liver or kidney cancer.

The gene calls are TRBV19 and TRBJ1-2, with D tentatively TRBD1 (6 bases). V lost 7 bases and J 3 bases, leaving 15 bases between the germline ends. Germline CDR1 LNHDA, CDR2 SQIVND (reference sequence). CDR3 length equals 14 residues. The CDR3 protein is CASKRQGSDYGYTF. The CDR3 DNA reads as TGTGCCAGTAAGCGGCAGGGGAGCGACTATGGCTACACCTTC.

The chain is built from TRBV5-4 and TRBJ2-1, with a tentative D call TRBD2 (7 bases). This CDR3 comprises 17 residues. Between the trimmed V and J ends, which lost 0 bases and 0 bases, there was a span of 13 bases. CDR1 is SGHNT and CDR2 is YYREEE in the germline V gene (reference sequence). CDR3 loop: CASSLARGASSYNEQFF. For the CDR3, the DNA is TGTGCCAGCAGCTTGGCCCGGGGGGCAAGCTCCTACAATGAGCAGTTCTTC.

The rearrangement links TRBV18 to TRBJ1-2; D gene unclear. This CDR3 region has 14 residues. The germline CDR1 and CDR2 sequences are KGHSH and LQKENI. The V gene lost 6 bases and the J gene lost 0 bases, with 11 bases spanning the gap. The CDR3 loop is CASSRQRANYGYTF. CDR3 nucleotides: TGTGCCAGCTCTCGGCAAAGGGCTAACTATGGCTACACCTTC.

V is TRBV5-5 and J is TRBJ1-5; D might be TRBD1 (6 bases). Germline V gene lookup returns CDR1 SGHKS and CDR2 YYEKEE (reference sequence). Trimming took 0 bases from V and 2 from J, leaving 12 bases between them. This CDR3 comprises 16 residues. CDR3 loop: CASSLVGGSGNQPQHF. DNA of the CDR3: TGTGCCAGCAGCTTGGTAGGGGGTAGCGGCAATCAGCCCCAGCATTTT.

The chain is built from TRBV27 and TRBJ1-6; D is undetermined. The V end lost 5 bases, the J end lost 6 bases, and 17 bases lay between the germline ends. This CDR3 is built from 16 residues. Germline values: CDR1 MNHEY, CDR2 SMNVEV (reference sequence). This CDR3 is CASSQAGSRSNSPLHF. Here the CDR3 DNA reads TGTGCCAGCAGTCAAGCCGGGAGTCGGAGTAATTCACCCCTCCACTTT.

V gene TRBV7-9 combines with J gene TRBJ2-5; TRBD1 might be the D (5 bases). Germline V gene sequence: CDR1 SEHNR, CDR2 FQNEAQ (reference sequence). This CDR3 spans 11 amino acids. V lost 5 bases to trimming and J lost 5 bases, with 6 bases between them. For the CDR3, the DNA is TGTGCCAGCAGCCCAGGGGAGACCCAGTACTTC. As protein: CASSPGETQYF.

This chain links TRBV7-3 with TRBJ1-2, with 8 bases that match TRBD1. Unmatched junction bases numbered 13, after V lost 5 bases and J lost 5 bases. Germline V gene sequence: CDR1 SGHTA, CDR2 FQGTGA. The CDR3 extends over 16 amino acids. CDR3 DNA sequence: TGTGCCAGCAGCACCGGACCCGGACAGGGTCTATATGGCTACACCTTC. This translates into CASSTGPGQGLYGYTF.